Many counts were recorded for the clone carrying this T cell receptor (beta chain). This specimen comes from a study of T cell repertoires in cytomegalovirus infection. Study background: Public TCR beta signatures provided an indication of both CMV infection and a matching HLA type.

In TCRdb, the reads were re-called with MiXCR into one record per CDR3 protein. The repertoire has 250,000 to 350,000 distinct CDR3 sequences, under 30% of them found once; the top ten carry about 14%. The CDR3 spans 16 residues. From germline, CDR1 is MDHEN and CDR2 SYDVKM. Trimming took off 0 bases at V and 5 bases at J, with 11 bases between the two ends. The V gene is TRBV28, the J gene TRBJ1-6; the D gene is possibly TRBD1 (6 bases). Source material: PBMCs. The TCR originated in a human donor in good health (CMV status not recorded). Some clones in this sample may be carry-over from other donors' samples. The CDR3 DNA follows: TGTGCCAGCAGTTTATGGGACAGCATCGATAATTCACCCCTCCACTTT. Its protein product is CASSLWDSIDNSPLHF.